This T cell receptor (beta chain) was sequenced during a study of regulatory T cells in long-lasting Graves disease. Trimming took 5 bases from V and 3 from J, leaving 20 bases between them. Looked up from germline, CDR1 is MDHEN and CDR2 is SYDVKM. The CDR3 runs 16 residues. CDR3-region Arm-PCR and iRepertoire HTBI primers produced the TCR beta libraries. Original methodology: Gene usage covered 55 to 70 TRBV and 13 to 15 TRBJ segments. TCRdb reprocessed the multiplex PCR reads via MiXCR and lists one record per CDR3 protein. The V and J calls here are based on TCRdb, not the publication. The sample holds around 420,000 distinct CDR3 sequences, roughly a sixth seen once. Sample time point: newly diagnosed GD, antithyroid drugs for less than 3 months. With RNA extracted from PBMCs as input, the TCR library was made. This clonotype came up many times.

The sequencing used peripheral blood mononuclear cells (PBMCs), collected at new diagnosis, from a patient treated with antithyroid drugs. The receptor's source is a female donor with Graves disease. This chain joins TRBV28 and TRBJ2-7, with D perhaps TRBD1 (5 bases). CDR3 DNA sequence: TGTGCCAGCAGTCCTCTAACTCTCTCTAGGGGCTACGAGCAGTACTTC. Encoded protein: CASSPLTLSRGYEQYF. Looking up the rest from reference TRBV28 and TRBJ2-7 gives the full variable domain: DVKVTQSSRYLVKRTGEKVFLECVQDMDHENMFWYRQDPGLGLRLIYFSYDVKMKEKGDIPEGYSVSREKKERFSLILESASTNQTSMYLCASSPLTLSRGYEQYFGPGTRLTVT.